Here is one TCR beta chain with its context. The antigen this receptor binds is unknown. No base quality information exists; no much larger clone differs at one position. Reading the label with the study, this specimen's treatment or condition is: in vitro stimulation with specific CMV peptide epitopes to enrich CMV-specific T cells. Germline trimming: 4 bases from V, 4 bases from J; junction bases outside gene matches: 8. The CDR3 covers 16 residues, taking in both the cysteine and the phenylalanine. This entry keeps only the CDR3 DNA: 48 bases, framed from base 1. Taken from the germline V gene, the CDR1 and CDR2 loops are MGHRA and YSYEKL. The data derive from a study of T cell repertoires in cytomegalovirus infection (dated by TCRdb to about 2019). With regard to the full study: The peptide stimulations were aimed at well-studied HLA-B-restricted epitopes as well as recently identified HLA-C-restricted CMV epitopes, whose presentation resists viral immunomodulation. Donor HLA type was relevant to the analysis, because carriage of CMV infection together with the matching HLA type was indicated by public TCR beta signatures. Findings and caveats that apply to the study as a whole: In both this cohort and an independent cohort of some 370 donors, the cumulative frequency of public TCR beta family members distinguished carriers of CMV infection plus the relevant HLA type. The ex vivo response was dominated by HLA-C-restricted CMV-specific TCR beta clonotypes, which also provided the single most frequent clonotype in two of eight donors.

Sequencer: Illumina HiSeq 1500. Using fastp at Q25 and MiXCR, TCRdb reprocessed the public reads and kept productive beta chains. Every distinct CDR3 protein forms one entry, paired with its most common genes and DNA. This sample lists some 940,000 distinct CDR3 sequences; about a third were detected once. Over 12% of the sample rests with the top ten. This clonotype was sampled from a human donor in good health (CMV status not recorded). Some clones in this sample may be carry-over from other donors' samples. In this chain, TRBV4-1 is recombined with TRBJ2-1, and 9 bases in between align with TRBD1. This material consisted of cultured CD8+ T cells from PBMCs, taken from culture after CMV antigen stimulation. This receptor carries the CDR3 CASSPWDRVEYNEQFF. The DNA sequence is given as TGCGCCAGCAGCCCCTGGGACAGGGTGGAGTACAATGAGCAGTTCTTC.